This section outlines one TCR beta chain sequence together with its context. The target antigen is unknown. This specimen belongs to a study of radiation and T cells in renal cell carcinoma. This CDR3 has 15 residues. Trimming took 2 bases from V and 1 from J, leaving 9 bases between them. CDR1 is SGHDT and CDR2 is YYEEEE in the germline V gene. Time point of the sample: blood 4 weeks post-SBRT, at nephrectomy. Treatment meaning: 15 Gy SBRT to primary tumor, nephrectomy 4 weeks later. Nephrectomy followed 15 Gy stereotactic body radiation by 4 weeks. After SBRT, blood was collected at 2 and 4 weeks, plus baseline. Here immunoSEQ multiplex PCR was the method, and the copy in TCRdb shows in-frame clones only, minus some. The sample shows around 170,000 clones, about 85% of them seen only once. General study findings and limits: Pretreatment tumor biopsies were lacking, so baseline clonotypes are unknown. From baseline, blood top tumor clonotypes peaked at 2 weeks post-radiation.

Sequencing used blood, obtained from a patient whose treatment included radiotherapy and nephrectomy. The sequence was collected from a woman between 45 and 65 years old with renal cell carcinoma. V and J are TRBV5-6 and TRBJ2-2; the D gene is possibly TRBD1 (6 bases). This CDR3 reads CASSFLGQNTGELFF. As DNA, the CDR3 is TGTGCCAGCAGCTTCTTGGGACAGAACACCGGGGAGCTGTTTTTT.